Shown below are 22 T cell receptor beta chains from a single sample sequenced in a study of spatial heterogeneity in lung cancer. TCRdb independently ran MiXCR on the 5' RACE reads; one entry per CDR3 protein. The profile shows roughly 70,000 distinct CDR3 sequences, roughly 9% of them singletons. Documented time point: blood at routine non-recurrence follow-up after resection. The specimen was PBMCs, collected at follow-up. The receptors here all came from a female donor with early-stage non-small cell lung cancer.

This clonotype was found many times. The V gene is TRBV18, the J gene TRBJ1-3; TRBD1 matches 7 bases. CDR1 KGHSH and CDR2 LQKENI come from the germline V gene. With V trimmed by 2 bases and J by 2 bases, 3 bases remained unmatched. This CDR3 region has 15 residues. The CDR3 reads CASSPTGEAGNTIYF. For the CDR3, the DNA is TGTGCCAGCTCACCAACAGGGGAGGCTGGAAACACCATATATTTT.

This clonotype was seen repeatedly, ten times or more. The J gene is TRBJ2-7, the V gene TRBV18; weak D call: TRBD2 (5 bases). V was cut by 6 bases and J by 5 bases, with 17 bases left in between. CDR1 KGHSH and CDR2 LQKENI come from the germline V gene. This CDR3 has 14 residues. The CDR3 DNA reads as TGTGCCAGCTCCCTCAATTCAGGAGCGGACGAGCAGTACTTC. It yields the protein CASSLNSGADEQYF.

This clonotype was detected ten times or more. This sequence joins TRBV28 and TRBJ2-3; D not resolved. Trimming removed 4 bases from V and 1 base from J, with 9 bases in between. CDR1 is MDHEN, CDR2 SYDVKM, per germline. This CDR3 contains 14 residues. CDR3 nucleotide sequence: TGTGCCAGCAGTTCAGGCCAGGGCACAGATACGCAGTATTTT. Translated: CASSSGQGTDTQYF.

This clonotype appeared many times. The genes are TRBV6-1 and TRBJ2-7; TRBD1 matches 8 bases. The germline V gene encodes CDR1 MNHNS and CDR2 SASEGT. The CDR3 contains 17 residues. V gave up 0 bases and J gave up 2 bases; unmatched junction bases: 9. CDR3 DNA: TGTGCCAGCAGTGAAGCCATGGACAGGGTTAAGCCCTACGAGCAGTACTTC. It translates to CASSEAMDRVKPYEQYF.

J is TRBJ2-2 and V is TRBV10-3; 7 nucleotides line up with TRBD1. Germline V gene sequence: CDR1 ENHRY, CDR2 SYGVKD. CDR3 size: 16 residues. The junction had 9 bases not matched to a gene; V was cut back by 5 bases and J by 3 bases. DNA of the CDR3: TGTGCCATCAGTAGACAACTTCAGGGGGACACCGGGGAGCTGTTTTTT. Protein: CAISRQLQGDTGELFF.

This clonotype came up many times. The CDR3 loop reads CASSYSQGAYGYTF. CDR3 DNA: TGTGCCAGCAGTTACTCTCAGGGGGCATATGGCTACACCTTC. V gene TRBV6-2 or TRBV6-3 combines with J gene TRBJ1-2; 8 positions agree with TRBD1. V lost 0 bases to trimming and J lost 5 bases; unmatched junction nucleotides: 2. The CDR3 is made up of 14 amino acids. The germline CDR1 and CDR2 sequences are MNHEY and SVGEGT.

This clonotype was seen many times. The chain recombines TRBV7-9 with TRBJ1-3; no clear D. Germline loops: CDR1 SEHNR, CDR2 FQNEAQ (reference sequence). V shed 1 base and J shed 2 bases, with 9 bases lying between them. The CDR3 covers 15 residues. The CDR3 region is CASSLVSGPGNTIYF. The CDR3 DNA sequence: TGTGCCAGCAGCTTAGTGTCCGGGCCTGGAAACACCATATATTTT.

This clonotype was seen repeatedly, ten times or more. The gene calls are TRBV12-3 or TRBV12-4 and TRBJ1-1; no firm D call. Trimming took off 2 bases at V and 1 base at J, with 5 bases between the two ends. The CDR3 runs 13 residues. The CDR3 loop is CASSLRANTEAFF. The CDR3 nucleotides are TGTGCCAGCAGTTTAAGGGCGAACACTGAAGCTTTCTTT.

The rearrangement links TRBV12-3 or TRBV12-4 to TRBJ1-4; D not resolved. V was pared by 5 bases and J by 2 bases, with 18 bases between. The CDR3 runs 17 residues. This CDR3 is CASSAIGLGSTNEKLFF. Written as DNA, the CDR3 is TGTGCCAGCAGTGCCATCGGTCTGGGATCGACTAATGAAAAACTGTTTTTT.

This clonotype was counted ten times or more. The DNA for the CDR3 is TGTGCCAGCCGACAGTTTAGCAATCAGCCCCAGCATTTT. It encodes CASRQFSNQPQHF. This chain links TRBV19 with TRBJ1-5; a possible D gene is TRBD1 (5 bases). V lost 9 bases and J 0 bases, leaving 9 bases between the germline ends. There are 13 residues in the CDR3. Germline values: CDR1 LNHDA, CDR2 SQIVND (reference sequence). The entire variable domain, with the rest obtained from reference TRBV19 and TRBJ1-5, is as follows: DGGITQSPKYLFRKEGQNVTLSCEQNLNHDAMYWYRQDPGQGLRLIYYSQIVNDFQKGDIAEGYSVSREKKESFPLTVTSAQKNPTAFYLCASRQFSNQPQHFGDGTRLSIL.

V usage is TRBV7-2 and J usage is TRBJ2-1; no firm D call. The CDR3 is 14 amino acids. V gave up 0 bases and J gave up 8 bases, with 11 bases separating them. Germline V gene data show CDR1 as SGHTA and CDR2 as FQGNSA. CDR3 protein: CASSLALLQDEQFF. CDR3 in DNA: TGTGCCAGCAGCTTAGCCCTCTTGCAGGATGAGCAGTTCTTC.

This clonotype was counted many times. The V and J genes are TRBV28 and TRBJ2-7, with 7 bases aligning to TRBD1. Per germline, CDR1 MDHEN and CDR2 SYDVKM. The CDR3 has 14 amino acids. The V segment lost 5 bases and the J segment 6 bases; nucleotides outside the gene matches: 10. CDR3 protein: CASSTGAALGEQYF. The CDR3 DNA reads TGTGCCAGCAGTACAGGGGCGGCTCTGGGCGAGCAGTACTTC.

The sample holds many counts of this clonotype. The chain combines TRBV20-1 with TRBJ2-3; TRBD2 aligns across 10 bases. The V gene end was trimmed by 3 bases and the J gene end by 0 bases; junction bases not matched to a gene: 3. CDR1 is DFQATT, CDR2 SNEGSKA, per germline (reference sequence). The CDR3 covers 15 residues. In nucleotides, the CDR3 is TGCAGTGCTAGTCCGACTAGCGGGAGCACAGATACGCAGTATTTT. Translated, it gives CSASPTSGSTDTQYF.

At least ten counts were recorded for this clonotype. The rearrangement joins TRBV6-2 or TRBV6-3 to TRBJ2-1, with 7 bases fitting TRBD2. The germline gives CDR1 MNHEY, CDR2 SVGEGT. The CDR3 length is 16 residues. The V gene end was trimmed by 2 bases and the J gene end by 6 bases; junction bases not matched to a gene: 10. The DNA for the CDR3 is TGTGCCAGCAGTTACCCCAGCGGGGATCGTGGCAATGAGCAGTTCTTC. The encoded protein is CASSYPSGDRGNEQFF.

This clonotype was picked up a small number of times. This sequence joins TRBV29-1 and TRBJ2-5, with D perhaps matching TRBD2 (6 bases). Trimming removed 3 bases at V and 1 base at J, with 12 bases between. Germline V gene data show CDR1 as SQVTM and CDR2 as ANQGSEA. This CDR3 has 14 residues. The CDR3 DNA sequence: TGCAGCGTTGATGGGCGGGACCCCCAAGAGACCCAGTACTTC. It codes for CSVDGRDPQETQYF.

Only a few counts were recorded for this clonotype. This sequence joins TRBV20-1 and TRBJ2-2, with a tentative D call TRBD2 (5 bases). CDR3 size: 15 residues. Germline CDR1 DFQATT, CDR2 SNEGSKA (reference sequence). V was pared by 5 bases and J by 4 bases, with 17 bases between. The DNA of the CDR3 is TGCAGTGCTCAGAGGACCGGCGAGGGCACCGGGGAGCTGTTTTTT. The encoded protein is CSAQRTGEGTGELFF.

This clonotype has at least ten counts. The J gene is TRBJ2-5, the V gene TRBV9; D not resolved. V lost 3 bases to trimming and J lost 1 base, with 10 bases between them. Germline CDR1 and CDR2: SGDLS and YYNGEE. This CDR3 contains 14 residues. The CDR3 nucleotides are TGTGCCAGCAGCGAACGGGCTTCCCAAGAGACCCAGTACTTC. It is translated as CASSERASQETQYF.

This clonotype appeared many times. CDR3 sequence: CASSPPGDSWLYEQYF. The CDR3 region has the DNA TGTGCCAGCAGTCCACCCGGGGACAGTTGGCTCTACGAGCAGTACTTC. The rearrangement uses TRBV27 and TRBJ2-7; 7 bases align to TRBD1. V shed 5 bases, J shed 3 bases, and the junction held 13 bases outside the gene matches. The CDR3 has 16 residues. Germline lookup yields CDR1 MNHEY and CDR2 SMNVEV (reference sequence).

The table lists this clonotype with many counts. The rearrangement links TRBV25-1 to TRBJ2-7; 9 bases match TRBD1. The CDR3 sequence is 16 residues long. The germline V gene encodes CDR1 MGHDK and CDR2 SYGVNS. V lost 4 bases and J lost 4; bases outside the gene matches: 11. CDR3 sequence (DNA): TGTGCCAGCAGTGGCCCAGCCGGGACAGGGTCTTACGAGCAGTACTTC. Its translation is CASSGPAGTGSYEQYF.

This clonotype was counted ten times or more. This chain links TRBV2 with TRBJ2-2; D gene unclear. The V end lost 6 bases, the J end lost 7 bases, and 12 bases lay between the germline ends. The CDR3 is 13 residues long. Germline lookup yields CDR1 SNHLY and CDR2 FYNNEI. CDR3 protein: CASSSVPSGELFF. The DNA of the CDR3 is TGTGCCAGCAGCTCAGTTCCGAGCGGGGAGCTGTTTTTT.

The V call is TRBV12-3 or TRBV12-4, the J call TRBJ2-1, with 7 bases identical to TRBD2. The CDR3 totals 14 residues. With V trimmed by 6 bases and J by 0 bases, 2 bases remained unmatched. The CDR3 DNA is TGTGCCAGCAGCTCGGGGGGCTCCTACAATGAGCAGTTCTTC. It encodes CASSSGGSYNEQFF.

The rearrangement links TRBV10-3 to TRBJ2-2; 7 nucleotides align to TRBD2. CDR3 length: 13 residues. Germline loops: CDR1 ENHRY, CDR2 SYGVKD. The J segment lost 6 bases and the V segment lost 8 bases, leaving 6 bases of the junction unmatched. This CDR3 reads CAIVAGDAGELFF. CDR3 DNA: TGTGCCATCGTCGCGGGAGACGCCGGGGAGCTGTTTTTT.